These 22 T cell receptor beta chains share one sample of origin, sequenced in a study of blood T cell repertoires in COVID-19. This table comes from immunoSEQ multiplex PCR, and its TCRdb copy is limited to in-frame clones, with some not included. The sample records some 190,000 clones, 76% being singletons. Sequencing was done on a sample of PBMCs or T cells enriched from blood (not recorded which). All receptors derive from a woman between 50 and 59 years old with acute COVID-19.

The chain employs TRBV7-8 and TRBJ2-7, with TRBD1 identical over 8 bases. J was trimmed by 5 bases and V by 5 bases; bases with no gene match: 11. CDR3 size: 15 residues. Germline V gene data show CDR1 as SGHVS and CDR2 as FQNEAQ. CDR3 DNA sequence: TGTGCCAGCAGCCCAGACAGGGGAGGTTTCCACGAGCAGTACGTC. This translates into CASSPDRGGFHEQYV.

This rearrangement joins TRBV4-1 to TRBJ1-2; 9 nucleotides agree with TRBD1. CDR1 is MGHRA and CDR2 is YSYEKL in the germline V gene. This CDR3 contains 17 residues. J was trimmed by 4 bases and V by 3 bases; bases with no gene match: 12. For the CDR3, the DNA is TGCGCCAGCAGCCAGCCCTGGCGGGACAGGGACCGCTATGGCTACACCTTC. Residues: CASSQPWRDRDRYGYTF.

This rearrangement joins TRBV7-2 to TRBJ1-1; D is undetermined. Per germline, CDR1 SGHTA and CDR2 FQGNSA. The CDR3 has 13 residues. V lost 2 bases, J lost 2 bases, and 6 bases lay in between. CDR3 sequence: CASSLSQNTEAFF. DNA of the CDR3: TGTGCCAGCAGCTTATCCCAAAACACTGAAGCTTTCTTT. The full variable domain, rest sourced from reference TRBV7-2 and TRBJ1-1, is GAGVSQSPSNKVTEKGKDVELRCDPISGHTALYWYRQSLGQGLEFLIYFQGNSAPDKSGLPSDRFSAERTGGSVSTLTIQRTQQEDSAVYLCASSLSQNTEAFFGQGTRLTVV.

In the case of this clone: Other DNA sequences in this specimen translate into the identical CDR3. The V gene is TRBV27, the J gene TRBJ2-5, with 13 nucleotides matching TRBD2. This CDR3 has 15 amino acids. Germline V CDR1 and CDR2: MNHEY, SMNVEV (reference sequence). The trim removed 5 bases at V and 2 bases at J, leaving 2 bases unmatched. The CDR3 DNA is TGTGCCAGCAGTCAACTAGCGGGGGGGCAAGAGACCCAGTACTTC. It specifies CASSQLAGGQETQYF.

This clone turned up a few times. This chain joins TRBV7-2 and TRBJ2-3, with D possibly matching TRBD2 (6 bases). The germline V and J ends were trimmed by 5 bases and 9 bases, with 12 bases remaining between them. In germline, CDR1 is SGHTA, CDR2 FQGNSA. The CDR3 sequence is 12 residues long. The CDR3 DNA reads as TGTGCCAGCAGCCCCGGGACTTTGACGCAGTATTTT. Translation gives CASSPGTLTQYF. The complete variable domain, with remaining parts taken from reference TRBV7-2 and TRBJ2-3, reads GAGVSQSPSNKVTEKGKDVELRCDPISGHTALYWYRQSLGQGLEFLIYFQGNSAPDKSGLPSDRFSAERTGGSVSTLTIQRTQQEDSAVYLCASSPGTLTQYFGPGTRLTVL.

The chain joins TRBV28 to TRBJ2-5; 9 positions match TRBD2. Per the germline V gene, CDR1 is MDHEN and CDR2 is SYDVKM. The CDR3 runs to 15 residues. The J segment lost 7 bases and the V segment lost 4 bases, leaving 10 bases of the junction unmatched. CDR3 amino acids: CASSSIAGDRRTQYF. For the CDR3, the DNA is TGTGCCAGCAGTTCTATAGCGGGGGACCGCAGGACCCAGTACTTC.

The rearrangement joins TRBV7-6 to TRBJ2-5; no clear D. The CDR3 totals 15 residues. From germline, CDR1 is SGHVS and CDR2 FNYEAQ. V lost 1 base, J lost 8 bases, and 17 bases lay in between. In nucleotides, the CDR3 is TGTGCCAGCAGCTTAGTTGGCGGTAATAAGAGAACCCAGTACTTC. Translating gives CASSLVGGNKRTQYF.

In this sample, this clone turned up a few times. CDR3 nucleotides: TGCAGCGTTGACAGGAACACTGAAGCTTTCTTT. Protein: CSVDRNTEAFF. This sequence joins TRBV29-1 and TRBJ1-1; D gene unclear. CDR1 and CDR2 from the germline V gene are SQVTM and ANQGSEA. The CDR3 has 11 residues. Trimming cost V 3 bases and J 1 base, with 3 bases left between them.

The chain links TRBV6-5 to TRBJ1-1, with a weak D call TRBD1 (5 bases). Germline values: CDR1 MNHEY, CDR2 SVGAGI. Trimming shortened V by 5 bases and J by 4 bases, and 11 bases separated the two germline ends. This CDR3 comprises 13 residues. The CDR3 sequence is CASSTKGVTEAFF. In nucleotides, the CDR3 is TGTGCCAGCAGTACCAAAGGGGTCACTGAAGCTTTCTTT.

There are a few counts of this clone. The J gene is TRBJ2-5, the V gene TRBV7-2; 8 nucleotides match TRBD2. Germline V CDR1 and CDR2: SGHTA, FQGNSA. The CDR3 is 17 amino acids. After removal of 4 bases from V and 1 base from J, the junction contained 11 bases not matched to a gene. The CDR3 bases are TGTGCCAGCAGCTGGGGGGGGATAGCGGGGCTCCAAGAGACCCAGTACTTC. Its translation: CASSWGGIAGLQETQYF.

This clone was observed a few times. The chain recombines TRBV5-5 with TRBJ1-1; no firm D call. Trimming took 1 base from V and 1 from J, leaving 5 bases between them. Germline-derived CDR1 and CDR2 are SGHKS and YYEKEE (reference sequence). The CDR3 is 13 residues long. The CDR3 coding sequence is TGTGCCAGCAGCTTGTTGGCGAACACTGAAGCTTTCTTT. Its translation: CASSLLANTEAFF.

The rearrangement links TRBV5-1 to TRBJ1-5; tentative D call: TRBD1 (6 bases). Trimming removed 4 bases from V and 3 bases from J, with 11 bases in between. CDR3 length: 14 residues. Germline V CDR1 and CDR2: SGHRS, YFSETQ. The CDR3: CASSQGQPNQPQHF. Written as DNA, the CDR3 is TGCGCCAGCAGCCAAGGACAGCCCAATCAGCCCCAGCATTTT.

In this sample, this clone turned up a few times. The rearrangement links TRBV30 to TRBJ1-4; D possibly corresponds to TRBD1 (6 bases). V lost 4 bases, J lost 4 bases, and 10 bases lay in between. CDR1 and CDR2 (germline): GTSNPN, SVGIG (reference sequence). This CDR3 has 13 residues. CDR3 bases: TGTGCCTGGAACAGGGATTTTAATGAAAAACTGTTTTTT. Its protein is CAWNRDFNEKLFF.

This chain joins TRBV5-4 and TRBJ2-1, with D perhaps TRBD2 (7 bases). There are 16 residues in the CDR3. Germline V CDR1 and CDR2: SGHNT, YYREEE (reference sequence). Trimming pared 1 base from V and 8 bases from J, leaving 19 bases between. The CDR3: CASSLKFGAGADEQFF. Here the CDR3 DNA reads TGTGCCAGCAGCTTGAAGTTCGGCGCGGGGGCGGATGAGCAGTTCTTC. The variable domain in full, with the rest retrieved from reference TRBV5-4 and TRBJ2-1, is ETGVTQSPTHLIKTRGQQVTLRCSSQSGHNTVSWYQQALGQGPQFIFQYYREEENGRGNFPPRFSGLQFPNYSSELNVNALELDDSALYLCASSLKFGAGADEQFFGPGTRLTVL.

V and J are TRBV7-3 and TRBJ2-2; D possibly corresponds to TRBD1 (5 bases). Germline V lookup: CDR1 SGHTA, CDR2 FQGTGA. The CDR3 runs to 13 residues. The V end was cut by 2 bases, the J end by 7 bases, with 8 bases between. The chain's CDR3 is CASSLAQGGELFF. In DNA form, the CDR3 reads TGTGCCAGCAGCTTAGCCCAGGGCGGGGAGCTGTTTTTT. Filled out from reference TRBV7-3 and TRBJ2-2, the complete variable domain reads GAGVSQTPSNKVTEKGKYVELRCDPISGHTALYWYRQSLGQGPEFLIYFQGTGAADDSGLPNDRFFAVRPEGSVSTLKIQRTERGDSAVYLCASSLAQGGELFFGEGSRLTVL.

This clone was seen a few times. The genes are TRBV6-5 and TRBJ2-3; D not resolved. CDR3 size: 12 residues. Trimming removed 4 bases from V and 8 bases from J, with 10 bases in between. Looked up from germline, CDR1 is MNHEY and CDR2 is SVGAGI. The CDR3 coding sequence is TGTGCCAGCAGTTTCAGCTCGGGTACGCAGTATTTT. It yields the protein CASSFSSGTQYF.

The V call is TRBV5-1, the J call TRBJ1-1; 10 nucleotides line up with TRBD1. The V segment lost 0 bases and the J segment 1 base; nucleotides outside the gene matches: 6. This CDR3 region has 17 residues. The germline gives CDR1 SGHRS, CDR2 YFSETQ. The DNA of the CDR3 is TGCGCCAGCAGCTTGGGACAGGGGGCAGCCGGGAACACTGAAGCTTTCTTT. This translates into CASSLGQGAAGNTEAFF.

The DNA for the CDR3 is TGTGCCAGCACCCTCGGGGCTAGCGTTGAAGATACGCAGTATTTT. Translated: CASTLGASVEDTQYF. The rearrangement links TRBV27 to TRBJ2-3, with D possibly TRBD2 on 6 matching bases. The germline CDR1 and CDR2 sequences are MNHEY and SMNVEV (reference sequence). The V end lost 7 bases, the J end lost 5 bases, and 19 bases lay between the germline ends. The CDR3 is 15 amino acids.

This clone was seen a handful of times. This chain joins TRBV7-2 and TRBJ2-4, with 10 bases identical to TRBD1. The germline V gene has CDR1 SGHTA and CDR2 FQGNSA. Trimming at V came to 5 bases and at J to 9 bases, leaving 7 bases not matched to a gene. The CDR3 has 14 amino acids. The CDR3 coding sequence is TGTGCCAGCAGCCCGGGACAGGGGCAGGGCATTCAGTACTTC. It yields the protein CASSPGQGQGIQYF.

This clone was detected only a few times. The chain employs TRBV24-1 and TRBJ1-5, with 8 bases lining up with TRBD1. V gave up 3 bases and J gave up 6 bases; unmatched junction bases: 9. CDR1 is KGHDR and CDR2 is SFDVKD in the germline V gene. The CDR3 spans 16 residues. Written as DNA, the CDR3 is TGTGCCACCAGTGATCCAAGGACAGGGCCGGTTCAGCCCCAGCATTTT. It encodes CATSDPRTGPVQPQHF.

The V gene is TRBV2, the J gene TRBJ1-1; no clear D. This CDR3 has 13 residues. Germline V lookup: CDR1 SNHLY, CDR2 FYNNEI. Trimming stripped 5 bases from V and 2 bases from J, with 9 bases between. The CDR3 is CASSMEKNTEAFF. CDR3 nucleotides: TGTGCCAGCAGTATGGAGAAAAACACTGAAGCTTTCTTT. The whole variable domain, remainder taken from reference TRBV2 and TRBJ1-1, is EPEVTQTPSHQVTQMGQEVILRCVPISNHLYFYWYRQILGQKVEFLVSFYNNEISEKSEIFDDQFSVERPDGSNFTLKIRSTKLEDSAMYFCASSMEKNTEAFFGQGTRLTVV.

This sequence joins TRBV19 and TRBJ1-3, with 10 bases identical to TRBD1. This CDR3 has 14 residues. V dropped 5 bases and J dropped 6; count of bases not matched to a gene: 4. The germline V gene has CDR1 LNHDA and CDR2 SQIVND (reference sequence). The CDR3 DNA is TGTGCCAGTAGTCCAGGACAGGGGGAAAACACCATATATTTT. It specifies CASSPGQGENTIYF. Drawing the rest from reference TRBV19 and TRBJ1-3, the complete variable domain is DGGITQSPKYLFRKEGQNVTLSCEQNLNHDAMYWYRQDPGQGLRLIYYSQIVNDFQKGDIAEGYSVSREKKESFPLTVTSAQKNPTAFYLCASSPGQGENTIYFGEGSWLTVV.